One and the same sample provided the 32 T cell receptor beta chains below, sequenced in a study of immune heterogeneity within non-small cell lung tumors. At 600 ng per sample, bulk tumor genomic DNA provided the template. Spaced far apart, several biopsies were taken from each primary tumor during surgery. Enrolled patients presented with newly diagnosed, previously untreated non-small cell lung cancer and underwent curative surgery. Multiplex PCR amplified TCR beta CDR3 with 32 V and 13 J primers. TCRdb independently ran MiXCR on the multiplex PCR reads; one entry per CDR3 protein. Of some 6,100 distinct CDR3 sequences listed, roughly a fifth are singletons. Sequenced material: lung tumor tissue. The source is a female donor with non-small cell lung cancer.

This chain connects TRBV6-4 to TRBJ2-2; D is perhaps TRBD2 (5 bases). V was clipped by 3 bases and J by 4 bases, with 15 bases between them. Germline V gene data show CDR1 as MRHNA and CDR2 as SNTAGT. The CDR3 consists of 16 residues. Here the CDR3 reads CASSEVLSGSTGELFF. The CDR3 bases are TGTGCCAGCAGTGAAGTATTGTCGGGAAGCACCGGGGAGCTGTTTTTT.

By its share, this clonotype is medium-sized. The chain carries TRBV28 and TRBJ1-3, with D hard to call. Trimming left V 3 bases short and J 1 base short, with 10 bases between. This CDR3 has 15 amino acids. The germline V gene encodes CDR1 MDHEN and CDR2 SYDVKM. Here the CDR3 DNA reads TGTGCCAGCAGTTTTACAGTTGGTTCTGGAAACACCATATATTTT. Translation gives CASSFTVGSGNTIYF.

In this sample, this clonotype is medium-sized. The V call is TRBV5-5, the J call TRBJ2-7, with TRBD2 as a possible D gene (5 bases). Germline lookup yields CDR1 SGHKS and CDR2 YYEKEE (reference sequence). Trimming removed 1 base from V and 2 bases from J, with 10 bases in between. This CDR3 is built from 14 residues. The CDR3 nucleotides are TGTGCCAGCAGCTTGAGAGCGGTGCCCTACGAGCAGTACTTC. Its protein is CASSLRAVPYEQYF.

By proportion, this clonotype is medium-sized. This chain joins TRBV6-2 or TRBV6-3 and TRBJ1-2, with 8 bases lining up with TRBD1. Losses at the gene ends were 5 bases for V and 5 bases for J; bases not matched to a gene: 7. The CDR3 loop spans 14 amino acids. Germline V gives CDR1 MNHEY, CDR2 SVGEGT. In DNA, the CDR3 is TGTGCCAGCAGTGACGACAGGGGTTCTTATGGCTACACCTTC. Its protein is CASSDDRGSYGYTF.

The V call is TRBV30, the J call TRBJ1-1, with a weak D call TRBD1 (5 bases). Trimming shortened V by 3 bases and J by 5 bases, and 13 bases separated the two germline ends. Germline assignment: CDR1 GTSNPN and CDR2 SVGIG (reference sequence). This CDR3 has 13 residues. The CDR3 DNA sequence: TGTGCCTGGAGGACAGTGGAATGGACTGAAGCTTTCTTT. Translating gives CAWRTVEWTEAFF.

In its sample, this clonotype ranks as medium-sized. The V and J genes are TRBV5-1 and TRBJ1-1, with TRBD1 matching 8 bases. J was trimmed by 6 bases and V by 0 bases; bases with no gene match: 4. The germline gives CDR1 SGHRS, CDR2 YFSETQ. CDR3 length: 14 residues. In DNA, the CDR3 is TGCGCCAGCAGCTTGGATGTGGACAGGGCTGAAGCTTTCTTT. Protein: CASSLDVDRAEAFF.

This clonotype is labeled medium-sized. V gene TRBV27 combines with J gene TRBJ2-7, with 11 bases lining up with TRBD2. V lost 3 bases and J lost 2; bases outside the gene matches: 3. The CDR3 consists of 15 residues. Germline V gives CDR1 MNHEY, CDR2 SMNVEV (reference sequence). CDR3 amino acids: CASSFIAGGTYEQYF. The CDR3, as DNA: TGTGCCAGCAGTTTCATAGCGGGAGGGACCTACGAGCAGTACTTC.

This clonotype was detected only a few times. The chain links TRBV7-3 to TRBJ1-1; D call uncertain. This CDR3 region has 15 residues. V lost 0 bases to trimming and J lost 1 base, with 9 bases between them. CDR1 and CDR2 from the germline V gene are SGHTA and FQGTGA. The CDR3 region has the DNA TGTGCCAGCAGCTTAACGGCGGGTGGGAACACTGAAGCTTTCTTT. It translates to CASSLTAGGNTEAFF. Full variable domain (missing parts from reference TRBV7-3 and TRBJ1-1): GAGVSQTPSNKVTEKGKYVELRCDPISGHTALYWYRQSLGQGPEFLIYFQGTGAADDSGLPNDRFFAVRPEGSVSTLKIQRTERGDSAVYLCASSLTAGGNTEAFFGQGTRLTVV.

This clonotype is categorized as large. The V call is TRBV12-3 or TRBV12-4, the J call TRBJ2-2, with 8 positions matching TRBD2. The CDR3 is made up of 13 amino acids. Trimming removed 10 bases from V and 5 bases from J; junction bases left unmatched: 6. The CDR3 loop reads CAISLAGTGELFF. The CDR3 DNA is TGTGCCATCTCCTTAGCGGGAACCGGGGAGCTGTTTTTT.

CDR3 bases: TGTGCCAGCTCACCACTCTTACTAGCGGGAGGAGCTGCTGGGGCCAACGTCCTGACTTTC. It specifies CASSPLLLAGGAAGANVLTF. The chain employs TRBV18 and TRBJ2-6; 12 bases match TRBD2. V was clipped by 1 base and J by 2 bases; unmatched bases: 9. The CDR3 extends over 20 amino acids. Germline V gives CDR1 KGHSH, CDR2 LQKENI.

Sample share makes this clonotype medium-sized (0.01 to 0.1%). The rearrangement uses TRBV24-1 and TRBJ2-2, with a tentative D call TRBD1 (5 bases). Germline-derived CDR1 and CDR2 are KGHDR and SFDVKD. V lost 6 bases and J 1 base, leaving 8 bases between the germline ends. The length of the CDR3 is 14 residues. For the CDR3, the DNA is TGTGCCACCAGTACCCAGGGGAACACCGGGGAGCTGTTTTTT. It encodes CATSTQGNTGELFF.

As for this clonotype: This may be a read error: a much more frequent sequence differs by one nucleotide. The chain couples TRBV9 to TRBJ1-6; possibly TRBD1 for D (5 bases). Germline V gene data show CDR1 as SGDLS and CDR2 as YYNGEE. The CDR3 has 14 amino acids. The CDR3 DNA reads as TGTGCCATCAGCGGGAGGGGTAATAATTCACCCCTCCACTTT. This sequence encodes CAISGRGNNSPLHF.

The V gene is TRBV12-3 or TRBV12-4, the J gene TRBJ2-3, with D possibly being TRBD1 or TRBD2 (5 bases each). This CDR3 region has 14 residues. With 4 bases removed from V and 2 bases from J, the gap between germline ends came to 10 bases. The CDR3 region has the DNA TGTGCCAGCAGTTATAGGGACCACACAGATACGCAGTATTTT. Its translation is CASSYRDHTDTQYF.

This clonotype showed up just a few times. The chain links TRBV20-1 to TRBJ2-7; a weak D match, TRBD2 (7 bases). This CDR3 has 16 amino acids. V lost 6 bases and J lost 7, with 28 bases in between. CDR1 DFQATT and CDR2 SNEGSKA come from the germline V gene (reference sequence). The CDR3 reads CSAPRPGGGLFGEQYF. CDR3 nucleotides: TGCAGTGCCCCTCGCCCCGGCGGGGGCCTTTTCGGAGAGCAGTACTTC.

This clonotype has a handful of counts. In nucleotides, the CDR3 is TGTGCCAGCAGCGTAGGAGAGGGTAGCGATGGCTACACCTTC. This codes for CASSVGEGSDGYTF. The chain recombines TRBV9 with TRBJ1-2; D not certain. V lost 0 bases, J lost 6 bases, and 12 bases lay in between. This CDR3 has 14 residues. Germline-derived CDR1 and CDR2 are SGDLS and YYNGEE.

This clonotype counts as medium-sized. V gene TRBV6-1 combines with J gene TRBJ1-2; 7 positions match TRBD1. Germline CDR1 reads MNHNS; CDR2 reads SASEGT. V was pared by 0 bases and J by 8 bases, with 6 bases of the junction left unmatched. This CDR3 has 14 amino acids. In nucleotides, the CDR3 is TGTGCCAGCAGTGAAGCAATAGGAGGGGGCGGCTACACCTTC. Its translation is CASSEAIGGGGYTF.

A remark on this clonotype: The junction departs from the called germline gene at one end, perhaps through a read error. V and J are TRBV2 and TRBJ1-5, with 10 positions matching TRBD1. CDR3 size: 19 residues. Germline lookup yields CDR1 SNHLY and CDR2 FYNNEI. In DNA, the CDR3 is TGTGCCAGCAGTGAACCATCGACAGGGGGCGCATCGAGCAATCACCCCCAGCATTTT. Protein product: CASSEPSTGGASSNHPQHF.

This clonotype is medium-sized by share. This sequence joins TRBV9 and TRBJ2-7; D unresolved. Trimming left V 2 bases short and J 2 bases short, with 14 bases between. Germline-derived CDR1 and CDR2 are SGDLS and YYNGEE. The CDR3 has 15 amino acids. In nucleotides, the CDR3 is TGTGCCAGCAGCGTGCTCCCCACCACTACCTACGAGCAGTACTTC. Translating gives CASSVLPTTTYEQYF.

By sample share, this clonotype is medium-sized (0.01 to 0.1%). This sequence joins TRBV10-1 and TRBJ2-7; TRBD2 matches at 13 bases. Germline CDR1 is WNHNN and CDR2 is SYGVQD (reference sequence). The V gene end was trimmed by 7 bases and the J gene end by 0 bases; junction bases not matched to a gene: 9. The CDR3 consists of 17 residues. CDR3 in DNA: TGCGCCAGCAAGAGAAGACTAGCGGGAGGAAACTCCTACGAGCAGTACTTC. It translates to CASKRRLAGGNSYEQYF.

With respect to this clonotype: A much more abundant neighbour one base away suggests this may be a read error. The chain carries TRBV20-1 and TRBJ1-5; D call uncertain. From germline, CDR1 is DFQATT and CDR2 SNEGSKA (reference sequence). Trimming left V 3 bases short and J 3 bases short, with 9 bases between. The CDR3 covers 13 residues. The CDR3 nucleotides are TGCAGTGCTAGTAGTACTCCCAATCAGCCCCAGCATTTT. Protein sequence: CSASSTPNQPQHF.

In this sample, this clonotype is large (0.1 to 1%). The chain combines TRBV15 with TRBJ1-2, with D perhaps TRBD1 (6 bases). Trimming cost V 5 bases and J 5 bases, with 18 bases left between them. The CDR3 covers 15 residues. The germline CDR1 and CDR2 sequences are LNHNV and YYDKDF (reference sequence). The CDR3 sequence: CATSEEGGRSYGYTF. CDR3 nucleotide sequence: TGTGCCACCAGCGAGGAGGGGGGGAGATCATATGGCTACACCTTC.

The rearrangement joins TRBV5-6 to TRBJ1-2, with D unclear. The CDR3 consists of 15 residues. Trimming took 6 bases from V and 0 from J, leaving 15 bases between them. Per germline, CDR1 SGHDT and CDR2 YYEEEE. The CDR3 nucleotides are TGTGCCAGCACCCCGGTGCCTGGAGCTAACTATGGCTACACCTTC. Translation: CASTPVPGANYGYTF.

In this sample, this clonotype is medium-sized. The chain employs TRBV28 and TRBJ2-7, with D perhaps TRBD1 (6 bases). CDR3 size: 15 residues. Trimming stripped 4 bases from V and 0 bases from J, with 13 bases between. Germline CDR1 MDHEN, CDR2 SYDVKM. The CDR3, as DNA: TGTGCCAGCAGTTCCCAGGGGCTGAGCTCCTACGAGCAGTACTTC. This gives the protein CASSSQGLSSYEQYF.

The sample holds a few counts of this clonotype. The chain joins TRBV6-1 to TRBJ1-3; 9 bases align to TRBD1. CDR3 length: 14 residues. The germline V gene encodes CDR1 MNHNS and CDR2 SASEGT. V shed 7 bases and J 5 bases; nucleotides not matched to a gene: 6. As DNA, the CDR3 is TGTGCCAGCACGATACAGGGGGCAAGAAACACCATATATTTT. The encoded protein is CASTIQGARNTIYF.

Of note for this clonotype: This may arise from a read error, as a much more abundant clone is one base away. The chain has TRBV30 and TRBJ1-2; D perhaps matches TRBD1 (6 bases). This CDR3 has 14 residues. In germline, CDR1 is GTSNPN, CDR2 SVGIG (reference sequence). CDR3 coding DNA: TGTGCCTGGAGTGGTGGGGCAGGGGAGTTAGGCTACGCCTTC. It translates to CAWSGGAGELGYAF.

This clonotype is classed as large. This chain connects TRBV24-1 to TRBJ2-2, with TRBD1 matching 9 bases. The CDR3 sequence is 16 residues long. CDR1 and CDR2 from the germline V gene are KGHDR and SFDVKD. The J segment lost 4 bases and the V segment lost 3 bases, leaving 5 bases of the junction unmatched. The DNA of the CDR3 is TGTGCCACCAGTGATCCCGGGACAGGGACCACCGGGGAGCTGTTTTTT. This sequence encodes CATSDPGTGTTGELFF.

This clonotype is labeled as medium-sized (0.01 to 0.1%). The gene calls are TRBV28 and TRBJ2-3, with 11 bases fitting TRBD2. V lost 3 bases and J lost 1; bases outside the gene matches: 6. The CDR3 is 17 amino acids. The germline CDR1 and CDR2 sequences are MDHEN and SYDVKM. In nucleotides, the CDR3 is TGTGCCAGCAGTTTCCTGACTAGCGGGGAGGGCACAGATACGCAGTATTTT. It encodes CASSFLTSGEGTDTQYF.

This clonotype is judged medium-sized (0.01 to 0.1%). V gene TRBV27 combines with J gene TRBJ1-5; D is uncertain. Germline CDR1 reads MNHEY; CDR2 reads SMNVEV (reference sequence). The CDR3 runs to 12 residues. V gave up 6 bases and J gave up 2 bases, with 5 bases separating them. CDR3: CASRDRNQPQHF. The DNA for the CDR3 is TGTGCCAGCAGGGATCGCAATCAGCCCCAGCATTTT.

By sample fraction, this clonotype is medium-sized. The chain employs TRBV28 and TRBJ2-3; 8 bases agree with TRBD2. This CDR3 comprises 19 residues. Trimming at V came to 3 bases and at J to 2 bases, leaving 16 bases not matched to a gene. CDR1 is MDHEN and CDR2 is SYDVKM in the germline V gene. Written as DNA, the CDR3 is TGTGCCAGCAGTTTCCCAGGGCCCGAGGTGCGGGAGGACACAGATACGCAGTATTTT. This gives the protein CASSFPGPEVREDTDTQYF. Looking up the rest from reference TRBV28 and TRBJ2-3 gives the full variable domain: DVKVTQSSRYLVKRTGEKVFLECVQDMDHENMFWYRQDPGLGLRLIYFSYDVKMKEKGDIPEGYSVSREKKERFSLILESASTNQTSMYLCASSFPGPEVREDTDTQYFGPGTRLTVL.

This clonotype was detected only a few times. The rearrangement links TRBV3-1 to TRBJ1-1, with D uncertain. The CDR3 extends over 13 amino acids. V lost 5 bases, J lost 0 bases, and 7 bases lay in between. Germline V lookup: CDR1 LGHDT, CDR2 YNNKEL (reference sequence). The CDR3 spells CASSWEVNTEAFF. The DNA of the CDR3 is TGTGCCAGCAGCTGGGAGGTGAACACTGAAGCTTTCTTT.

Notes on this clonotype: A junction end diverges from the germline sequence, so it may reflect a read error. The V gene is TRBV7-3, the J gene TRBJ1-1; weak D call: TRBD1 (5 bases). This CDR3 has 13 amino acids. Germline CDR1 SGHTA, CDR2 FQGTGA. Here the CDR3 DNA reads TGTGCCAGCAGCCTTGGGGCAGGGAGGCATGCTTTATTT. It codes for CASSLGAGRHALF. Full variable domain (outside the CDR3, taken from reference TRBV7-3 and TRBJ1-1): GAGVSQTPSNKVTEKGKYVELRCDPISGHTALYWYRQSLGQGPEFLIYFQGTGAADDSGLPNDRFFAVRPEGSVSTLKIQRTERGDSAVYLCASSLGAGRHALFGQGTRLTVV.

By share, this clonotype counts as medium-sized. The rearrangement links TRBV5-1 to TRBJ1-1; D may be TRBD1 (6 bases). V was cut by 4 bases and J by 0 bases, with 10 bases left in between. From germline, CDR1 is SGHRS and CDR2 YFSETQ. This CDR3 has 14 amino acids. As DNA, the CDR3 is TGCGCCAGCAGCGGCGGACAGTTGAACACTGAAGCTTTCTTT. This sequence encodes CASSGGQLNTEAFF.